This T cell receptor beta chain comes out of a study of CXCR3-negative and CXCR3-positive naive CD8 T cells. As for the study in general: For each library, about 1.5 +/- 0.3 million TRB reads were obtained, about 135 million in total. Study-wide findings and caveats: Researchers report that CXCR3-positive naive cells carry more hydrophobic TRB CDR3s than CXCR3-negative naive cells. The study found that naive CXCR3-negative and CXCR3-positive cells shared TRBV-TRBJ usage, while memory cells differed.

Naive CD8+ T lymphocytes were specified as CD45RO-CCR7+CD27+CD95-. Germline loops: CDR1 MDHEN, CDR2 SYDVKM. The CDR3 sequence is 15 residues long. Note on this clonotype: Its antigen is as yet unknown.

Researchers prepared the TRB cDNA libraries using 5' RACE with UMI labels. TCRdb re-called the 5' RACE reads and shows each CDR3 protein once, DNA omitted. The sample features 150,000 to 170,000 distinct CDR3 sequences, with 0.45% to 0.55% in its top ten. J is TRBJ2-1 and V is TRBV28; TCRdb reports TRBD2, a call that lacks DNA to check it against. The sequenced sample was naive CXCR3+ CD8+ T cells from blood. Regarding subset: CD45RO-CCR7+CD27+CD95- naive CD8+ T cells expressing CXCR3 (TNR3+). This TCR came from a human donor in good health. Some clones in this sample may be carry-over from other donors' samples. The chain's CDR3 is CASSLLLADYNEQFF.